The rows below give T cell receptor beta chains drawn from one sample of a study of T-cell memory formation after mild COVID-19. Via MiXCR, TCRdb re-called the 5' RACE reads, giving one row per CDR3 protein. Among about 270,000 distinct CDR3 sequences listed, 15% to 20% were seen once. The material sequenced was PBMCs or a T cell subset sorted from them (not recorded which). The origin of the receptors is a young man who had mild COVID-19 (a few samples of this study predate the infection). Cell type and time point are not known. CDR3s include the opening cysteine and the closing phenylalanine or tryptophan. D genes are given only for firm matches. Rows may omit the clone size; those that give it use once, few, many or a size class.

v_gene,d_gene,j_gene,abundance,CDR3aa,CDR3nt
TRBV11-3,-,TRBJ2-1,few,CASSLGDAVEQFF,TGTGCCAGCAGCTTGGGAGACGCGGTGGAGCAGTTCTTC
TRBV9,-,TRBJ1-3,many,CASSVAPSSGNTIYF,TGTGCCAGCAGCGTAGCCCCAAGCTCTGGAAACACCATATATTTT
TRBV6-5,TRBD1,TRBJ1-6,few,CASSYGQDRNSPLHF,TGTGCCAGCAGTTACGGACAGGATCGGAATTCACCCCTCCACTTT
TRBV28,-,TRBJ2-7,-,CASSKYEQYF,TGTGCCAGCAGTAAATACGAGCAGTACTTC
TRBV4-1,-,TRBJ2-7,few,CASSQEQIYYEQYF,TGCGCCAGCAGCCAAGAACAGATCTACTACGAGCAGTACTTC
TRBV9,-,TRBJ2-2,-,CASSYNSNTGELFF,TGTGCCAGCAGCTACAACTCGAACACCGGGGAGCTGTTTTTT
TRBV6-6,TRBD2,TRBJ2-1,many,CASSPVGMGGNNEQFF,TGTGCCAGCAGTCCGGTTGGGATGGGGGGGAACAATGAGCAGTTCTTC
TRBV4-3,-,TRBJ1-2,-,CASSRGGEGYTF,TGCGCCAGCAGCCGAGGAGGCGAGGGCTACACCTTC
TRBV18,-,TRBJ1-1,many,CASSPRGPEAFF,TGTGCCAGCTCACCACGAGGGCCTGAAGCTTTCTTT
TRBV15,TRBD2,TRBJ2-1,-,CATSSFTRLAGYNEQFF,TGTGCCACCAGCAGTTTTACCCGACTAGCGGGCTACAATGAGCAGTTCTTC
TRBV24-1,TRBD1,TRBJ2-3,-,CATSDPLGRTGGPDTQYF,TGTGCCACCAGTGATCCGCTGGGAAGGACAGGGGGCCCAGATACGCAGTATTTT
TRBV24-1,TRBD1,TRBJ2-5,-,CATSDARQGPQETQYF,TGTGCCACCAGTGACGCCCGACAGGGCCCCCAAGAGACCCAGTACTTC
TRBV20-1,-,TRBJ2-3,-,CSAPPGGQMDTQYF,TGCAGTGCCCCCCCGGGGGGCCAGATGGATACGCAGTATTTT
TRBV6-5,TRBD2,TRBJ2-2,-,CASSTSRGGGTGELFF,TGTGCCAGCAGTACCTCCAGGGGCGGGGGGACCGGGGAGCTGTTTTTT
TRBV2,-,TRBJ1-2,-,CASGRRDGYTF,TGTGCCAGCGGGAGGCGCGATGGCTACACCTTC
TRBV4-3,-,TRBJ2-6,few,CASSQDKSSGANVLTF,TGCGCCAGCAGCCAAGATAAGTCCTCTGGGGCCAACGTCCTGACTTTC
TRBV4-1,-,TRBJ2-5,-,CASSQDLSRETQYF,TGCGCCAGCAGCCAAGATCTGAGTAGGGAGACCCAGTACTTC
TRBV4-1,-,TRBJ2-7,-,CASSQVPDYYEQYF,TGCGCCAGCAGCCAAGTTCCAGATTACTACGAGCAGTACTTC
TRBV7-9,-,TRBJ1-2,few,CASREGASYGYTF,TGTGCCAGCAGGGAAGGGGCGAGCTATGGCTACACCTTC
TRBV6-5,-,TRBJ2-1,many,CASSQGNEQFF,TGTGCCAGCAGCCAGGGCAATGAGCAGTTCTTC
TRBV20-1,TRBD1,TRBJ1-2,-,CSAEEGSGGFYGYTF,TGCAGTGCCGAGGAAGGGTCAGGGGGGTTCTATGGCTACACCTTC
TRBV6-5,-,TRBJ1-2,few,CASRRIRLGENYGYTF,TGTGCCAGCAGGCGAATCCGATTAGGGGAAAACTATGGCTACACCTTC
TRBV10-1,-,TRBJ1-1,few,CASSESVGNMNTEAFF,TGCGCCAGCAGTGAGTCTGTTGGCAATATGAACACTGAAGCTTTCTTT
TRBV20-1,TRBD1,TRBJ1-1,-,CSAMNPGGRDTEAFF,TGCAGTGCTATGAACCCAGGGGGTCGGGACACTGAAGCTTTCTTT
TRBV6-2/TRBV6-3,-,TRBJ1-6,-,CASSFADSYNSPLHF,TGTGCCAGCAGCTTCGCGGACAGTTATAATTCACCCCTCCACTTT
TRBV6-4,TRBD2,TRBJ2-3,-,CASSEGTSGGTDTQYF,TGTGCCAGCAGTGAGGGGACTAGCGGGGGCACAGATACGCAGTATTTT
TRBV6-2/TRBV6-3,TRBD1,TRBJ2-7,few,CATRGWTGIHEQYF,TGTGCCACCCGTGGGTGGACAGGGATCCACGAGCAGTACTTC
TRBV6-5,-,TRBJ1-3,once,CASSSTITGNTIYF,TGTGCCAGCAGCTCGACAATCACTGGAAACACCATATATTTT
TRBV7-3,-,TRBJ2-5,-,CASIHPRGGQETQYF,TGTGCCAGCATCCACCCGAGGGGGGGCCAAGAGACCCAGTACTTC
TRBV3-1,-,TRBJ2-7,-,CASSQDWARGSYEQYF,TGTGCCAGCAGCCAAGATTGGGCCAGGGGATCCTACGAGCAGTACTTC
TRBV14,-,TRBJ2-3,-,CASSQYRTDTQYF,TGTGCCAGCAGCCAATACCGCACAGATACGCAGTATTTT
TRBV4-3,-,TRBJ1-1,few,CASSQDLGREAFF,TGCGCCAGCAGCCAAGATCTGGGGCGAGAAGCTTTCTTT
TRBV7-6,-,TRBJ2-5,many,CASSRARGWSQYF,TGTGCCAGCAGCCGGGCCCGAGGTTGGTCCCAGTACTTC
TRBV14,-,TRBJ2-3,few,CASSQDRGGTATPDTQYF,TGTGCCAGCAGCCAAGATAGGGGGGGGACAGCCACCCCAGATACGCAGTATTTT
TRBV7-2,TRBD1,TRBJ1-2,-,CASSPLGQGDGYTF,TGTGCCAGCAGCCCTCTGGGACAGGGCGATGGCTACACCTTC
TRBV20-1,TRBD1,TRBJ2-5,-,CSARKYRGETQYF,TGCAGTGCTAGGAAATACAGGGGCGAGACCCAGTACTTC
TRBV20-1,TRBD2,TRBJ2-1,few,CSADTRASGGSSYNEQFF,TGCAGTGCTGACACACGGGCTAGCGGGGGTTCTTCCTACAATGAGCAGTTCTTC
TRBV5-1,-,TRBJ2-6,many,CASSLGGGGANVLTF,TGCGCCAGCAGCTTGGGAGGCGGTGGGGCCAACGTCCTGACTTTC
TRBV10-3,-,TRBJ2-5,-,CAISEGWGQETQYF,TGTGCCATCAGTGAGGGATGGGGACAAGAGACCCAGTACTTC